Sequencing of this T cell receptor beta chain was carried out in a study of T-cell reconstitution after alpha-beta-depleted transplantation in children. This clonotype was picked up many times. Antigen specificity is unknown. Construction of the TCRbeta library involved unique molecular identifiers. Using its own MiXCR run on the PCR reads, TCRdb lists one record per CDR3 protein. The table records over 200,000 distinct CDR3 sequences, roughly a tenth of them present only once. Trimming took off 4 bases at V and 8 bases at J, with 21 bases between the two ends. CDR1 KGHSH and CDR2 LQKENI come from the germline V gene. The CDR3 spans 16 residues. Study-wide results and caveats: By about two months after transplant, alpha-beta T cells reportedly arose from several hundred graft clones that had expanded. High day-60 TCRbeta diversity in some patients came from surviving recipient T cells and thymic progenitors.

The sample was PBMCs, taken before TCRalphabeta/CD19-depleted stem cell transplant. The source is a child less than two years old with acute myeloid leukemia, due to receive a stem cell transplant. This chain connects TRBV18 to TRBJ2-1, with D possibly being TRBD1 (5 bases). The CDR3 region is CASSLLAGSPNDEQFF. The CDR3 nucleotides are TGTGCCAGCTCACTCCTGGCAGGGTCTCCTAACGATGAGCAGTTCTTC.